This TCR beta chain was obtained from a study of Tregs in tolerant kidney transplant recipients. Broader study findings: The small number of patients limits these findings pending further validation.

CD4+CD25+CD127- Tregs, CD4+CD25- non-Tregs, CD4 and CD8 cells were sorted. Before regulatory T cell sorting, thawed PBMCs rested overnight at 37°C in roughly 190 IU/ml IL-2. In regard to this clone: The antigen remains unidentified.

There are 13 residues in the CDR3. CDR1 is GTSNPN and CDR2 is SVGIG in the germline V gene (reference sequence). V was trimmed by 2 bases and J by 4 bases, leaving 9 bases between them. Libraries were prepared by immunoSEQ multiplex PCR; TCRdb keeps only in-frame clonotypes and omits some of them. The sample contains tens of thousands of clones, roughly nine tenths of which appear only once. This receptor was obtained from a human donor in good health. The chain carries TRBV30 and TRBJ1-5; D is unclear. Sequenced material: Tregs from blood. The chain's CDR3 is CAWSTALNQPQHF. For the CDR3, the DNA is TGTGCCTGGAGTACAGCCCTTAATCAGCCCCAGCATTTT.